This TCR beta chain derives from a study of long-term antiretroviral therapy in people with HIV. Version v3.0 of the immunoSEQ assay ran at survey level. Method: immunoSEQ multiplex PCR; TCRdb's copy keeps in-frame clones and lacks some. The sample comprises over 15,000 clones, around three quarters of which are singletons, and 9.5% to 14% rests with the top ten. No fewer than two post-ART and no fewer than one pre-ART PBMC samples existed for each donor. This CDR3 comprises 14 residues. Germline V lookup: CDR1 SGHRS, CDR2 YFSETQ. The V end was cut by 0 bases, the J end by 4 bases, with 8 bases between.

The V and J genes are TRBV5-1 and TRBJ1-5; D gene uncertain. The clonotype originates from a woman between 40 and 55 years old with HIV. The specimen was unsorted PBMCs, collected 2.3 years after starting antiretroviral therapy. Here the CDR3 DNA reads TGCGCCAGCAGCTTGGACAGTACTAATCAGCCCCAGCATTTT. It encodes CASSLDSTNQPQHF. Full variable domain (outside the CDR3, taken from reference TRBV5-1 and TRBJ1-5): KAGVTQTPRYLIKTRGQQVTLSCSPISGHRSVSWYQQTPGQGLQFLFEYFSETQRNKGNFPGRFSGRQFSNSRSEMNVSTLELGDSALYLCASSLDSTNQPQHFGDGTRLSIL.